This paragraph covers one T cell receptor (beta chain) sequence. Antigen specificity is unknown. This sample was included in a study of identical twins. Findings and limits, study-wide: Carriage of fewer insertions was seen in abundant cord blood beta clonotypes, whereas memory repertoires showed none.

A single record per CDR3 protein comes from TCRdb applying MiXCR to the 5' RACE reads. The table includes hundreds of thousands of distinct CDR3 sequences, roughly 18% detected once. The ends were cut back, 2 bases at V and 2 bases at J, with 20 bases in the middle. This CDR3 comprises 18 residues. Germline values: CDR1 WSHSY, CDR2 SAAADI. The same specimen was also included in a second study, on T cells expressing NK-cell markers. From that study: According to the study, TCR beta repertoires originated from sorted CD3+CD56+NKG2C+, CD3+CD56+NKG2C- and CD3+CD56-NKG2C+ T cells. Sorting was restricted to alpha-beta TCR T cells by an anti-gamma-delta TCR antibody in several experiments.

The sequence was obtained from a woman aged 18-29 years in good health. The sequenced sample was PBMCs. The rearrangement links TRBV10-2 to TRBJ2-3; weak D call: TRBD2 (5 bases). Here the CDR3 reads CASSEAIHKRPFTDTQYF. CDR3 coding DNA: TGCGCCAGCAGTGAGGCAATCCACAAGCGGCCCTTCACAGATACGCAGTATTTT.